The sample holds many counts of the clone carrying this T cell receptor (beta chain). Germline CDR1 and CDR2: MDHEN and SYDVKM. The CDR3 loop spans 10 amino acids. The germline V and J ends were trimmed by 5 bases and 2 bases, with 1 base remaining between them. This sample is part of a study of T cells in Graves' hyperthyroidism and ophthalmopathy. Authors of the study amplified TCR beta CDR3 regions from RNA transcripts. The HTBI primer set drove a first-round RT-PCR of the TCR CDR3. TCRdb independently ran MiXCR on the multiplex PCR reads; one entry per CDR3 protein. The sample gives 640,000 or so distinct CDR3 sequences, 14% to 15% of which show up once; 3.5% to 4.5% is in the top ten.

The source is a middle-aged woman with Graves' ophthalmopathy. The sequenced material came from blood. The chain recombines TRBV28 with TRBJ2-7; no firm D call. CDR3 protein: CASSTYEQYF. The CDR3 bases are TGTGCCAGCAGTACCTACGAGCAGTACTTC.